Shown below are 24 T cell receptor beta chains from a single sample sequenced in a study of radiotherapy plus CTLA-4 blockade in lung cancer. TCRdb keeps only in-frame clones here, not all; method: immunoSEQ multiplex PCR. The sample records approximately 45,000 clones, over 55% being singletons. The material was peripheral blood, obtained from a patient treated with radiotherapy plus ipilimumab. These TCRs come from a human donor with non-small cell lung cancer who had a partial response to radiotherapy plus ipilimumab.

This clone was detected only once. CDR3 in amino acids: CASSLGGGVNQPQHF. The DNA of the CDR3 is TGTGCCAGCAGTTTGGGGGGGGGCGTTAATCAGCCCCAGCATTTT. The chain is built from TRBV27 and TRBJ1-5; tentative D call: TRBD1 (6 bases). Germline-derived CDR1 and CDR2 are MNHEY and SMNVEV (reference sequence). Trimming removed 3 bases from V and 4 bases from J, with 13 bases in between. The CDR3 is 15 amino acids.

This CDR3 reads CASSVDQDSYEQYF. DNA for the CDR3: TGTGCCAGCAGCGTCGACCAGGACTCCTACGAGCAGTACTTC. The chain carries TRBV9 and TRBJ2-7, with D uncertain. CDR3 length: 14 amino acids. CDR1 and CDR2 (germline): SGDLS, YYNGEE. Trimming took off 2 bases at V and 0 bases at J, with 9 bases between the two ends. Full variable domain (rest looked up from reference TRBV9 and TRBJ2-7): DSGVTQTPKHLITATGQRVTLRCSPRSGDLSVYWYQQSLDQGLQFLIQYYNGEERAKGNILERFSAQQFPDLHSELNLSSLELGDSALYFCASSVDQDSYEQYFGPGTRLTVT.

A few counts support this clone. CDR3 in amino acids: CASSPEDRVTPYEQYF. The CDR3 DNA follows: TGTGCCAGCTCACCTGAGGACAGGGTGACCCCATACGAGCAGTACTTC. J is TRBJ2-7 and V is TRBV18; the match to TRBD1 covers 8 bases. Trimming took 3 bases from V and 4 from J; bases not matched to a gene: 11. Germline V CDR1 and CDR2: KGHSH, LQKENI. The CDR3 extends over 16 amino acids.

This sequence joins TRBV2 and TRBJ1-4; 11 bases align to TRBD1. The CDR3 contains 18 residues. V gave up 3 bases and J gave up 3 bases; unmatched junction bases: 9. Per the germline V gene, CDR1 is SNHLY and CDR2 is FYNNEI. The DNA of the CDR3 is TGTGCCAGCAGTGAGCCGGGACAGGGGGTAGTGGCTAATGAAAAACTGTTTTTT. Translated: CASSEPGQGVVANEKLFF.

The CDR3 is CASSLARRYEQYF. In DNA form, the CDR3 reads TGTGCCAGCAGCTTAGCGCGTCGCTACGAGCAGTACTTC. J is TRBJ2-7 and V is TRBV7-2; D remains unclear. This CDR3 spans 13 amino acids. V was clipped by 0 bases and J by 3 bases, with 6 bases between them. Germline V gives CDR1 SGHTA, CDR2 FQGNSA.

This sequence joins TRBV2 and TRBJ2-7, with 10 nucleotides matching TRBD1. Looked up from germline, CDR1 is SNHLY and CDR2 is FYNNEI. Germline trimming cut 8 bases from V and 1 base from J; bases unmatched to any gene: 5. The CDR3 spans 14 residues. The CDR3 sequence is CASSGTGVSYEQYF. CDR3 in DNA: TGTGCCAGCTCCGGGACAGGGGTATCCTACGAGCAGTACTTC.

This rearrangement joins TRBV6-6 to TRBJ2-1; 9 nucleotides align to TRBD2. The CDR3 covers 15 residues. CDR1 is MNHNY and CDR2 is SVGAGI in the germline V gene (reference sequence). Trimming took 5 bases from V and 3 from J; bases not matched to a gene: 5. CDR3 bases: TGTGCCAGCAGTCCCTTAGCGGGGGACTACAATGAGCAGTTCTTC. This gives the protein CASSPLAGDYNEQFF.

The chain is built from TRBV7-9 and TRBJ2-1; 10 bases match TRBD2. J lost 1 base, V lost 3 bases, and 6 bases had no gene match. CDR3 length: 17 residues. Germline CDR1 and CDR2: SEHNR and FQNEAQ (reference sequence). CDR3 amino acids: CASSFRLAGVSYNEQFF. The CDR3 nucleotides are TGTGCCAGCAGCTTTCGGCTAGCGGGAGTTTCCTACAATGAGCAGTTCTTC.

The genes are TRBV5-4 and TRBJ2-2, with 7 nucleotides matching TRBD1. The CDR3 runs 17 residues. Germline CDR1 reads SGHNT; CDR2 reads YYREEE (reference sequence). V was pared by 3 bases and J by 1 base, with 9 bases of the junction left unmatched. The CDR3 bases are TGTGCCAGCAGCTCCCGGTGGAGGACAGGGAACACCGGGGAGCTGTTTTTT. Its translation is CASSSRWRTGNTGELFF.

V is TRBV19 and J is TRBJ1-2, with D unresolved. V was trimmed by 8 bases and J by 8 bases, leaving 9 bases between them. Germline assignment: CDR1 LNHDA and CDR2 SQIVND (reference sequence). The CDR3 is made up of 10 amino acids. The CDR3 sequence is CASGPFGYTF. In DNA form, the CDR3 reads TGTGCCAGTGGGCCCTTCGGCTACACCTTC.

V and J are TRBV6-6 and TRBJ1-2, with 8 bases lining up with TRBD1. This CDR3 contains 15 residues. V lost 4 bases to trimming and J lost 8 bases; unmatched junction nucleotides: 12. Germline CDR1 is MNHNY and CDR2 is SVGAGI (reference sequence). CDR3 region: CASSSTGGNPGGYTF. The CDR3 nucleotides are TGTGCCAGCAGTTCTACAGGGGGGAATCCGGGCGGCTACACCTTC.

CDR3 protein: CASSLGAGREQAFF. The CDR3 DNA reads TGTGCCAGCAGCTTAGGGGCAGGGAGGGAGCAAGCTTTCTTT. The V gene is TRBV11-2, the J gene TRBJ1-1; D possibly corresponds to TRBD1 (5 bases). V lost 1 base and J lost 9, with 15 bases in between. The germline gives CDR1 SGHAT, CDR2 FQNNGV. The CDR3 has 14 amino acids.

The CDR3 nucleotides read TGCGCCAGCAGTGATCGGCGGGAAGGGGTCGATACGCAGTATTTT. It translates to CASSDRREGVDTQYF. This chain joins TRBV10-2 and TRBJ2-3, with D perhaps TRBD2 (6 bases). The length of the CDR3 is 15 residues. CDR1 is WSHSY, CDR2 SAAADI, per germline. Trimming removed 3 bases from V and 6 bases from J, with 16 bases in between.

The chain recombines TRBV5-4 with TRBJ2-1, with 9 bases identical to TRBD1. J was trimmed by 9 bases and V by 3 bases; bases with no gene match: 10. The germline CDR1 and CDR2 sequences are SGHNT and YYREEE (reference sequence). This CDR3 region has 15 residues. CDR3 amino acids: CASSSGQGTFGEQFF. In DNA form, the CDR3 reads TGTGCCAGCAGCTCGGGACAGGGAACGTTCGGTGAGCAGTTCTTC. The complete variable domain, with remaining parts taken from reference TRBV5-4 and TRBJ2-1, reads ETGVTQSPTHLIKTRGQQVTLRCSSQSGHNTVSWYQQALGQGPQFIFQYYREEENGRGNFPPRFSGLQFPNYSSELNVNALELDDSALYLCASSSGQGTFGEQFFGPGTRLTVL.

The chain uses TRBV19 and TRBJ1-2; a possible D gene is TRBD1 (5 bases). V lost 3 bases to trimming and J lost 5 bases, with 13 bases between them. Per the germline V gene, CDR1 is LNHDA and CDR2 is SQIVND (reference sequence). The length of the CDR3 is 14 residues. The chain's CDR3 is CASSIEAGTYGYTF. Here the CDR3 DNA reads TGTGCCAGTAGTATCGAGGCAGGGACTTATGGCTACACCTTC.

CDR3 protein: CASSEDLGVSYEQYF. In DNA, the CDR3 is TGTGCCAGCAGTGAAGATCTGGGCGTGTCTTACGAGCAGTACTTC. This chain connects TRBV6-1 to TRBJ2-7; D not certain. Germline CDR1 reads MNHNS; CDR2 reads SASEGT. V was cut by 1 base and J by 4 bases, with 14 bases left in between. This CDR3 is 15 amino acids long.

The chain is built from TRBV29-1 and TRBJ2-3; D is ambiguous. Germline V gives CDR1 SQVTM, CDR2 ANQGSEA. This CDR3 is 14 amino acids long. CDR3 bases: TGCAGTGCTCGCCCAGCGACCGCCCTAGATACGCAGTATTTT. Translating gives CSARPATALDTQYF.

This sequence joins TRBV7-2 and TRBJ1-1; D is uncertain. With 4 bases removed from V and 0 bases from J, the gap between germline ends came to 6 bases. In germline, CDR1 is SGHTA, CDR2 FQGNSA. CDR3 length equals 13 residues. CDR3 DNA: TGTGCCAGCAGCTATCCAGTGAACACTGAAGCTTTCTTT. Encoded protein: CASSYPVNTEAFF.

The gene calls are TRBV29-1 and TRBJ2-3; 7 bases fit TRBD2. Trimming at V came to 6 bases and at J to 2 bases, leaving 5 bases not matched to a gene. The CDR3 length is 13 residues. Germline CDR1 reads SQVTM; CDR2 reads ANQGSEA. The CDR3 nucleotides are TGCAGCGTGAGCGGGGCGATCACAGATACGCAGTATTTT. It is translated as CSVSGAITDTQYF.

J is TRBJ2-3 and V is TRBV4-2; TRBD2 matches at 14 bases. V lost 0 bases, J lost 4 bases, and 9 bases stayed unmatched. Germline values: CDR1 LGHNA, CDR2 YNFKEQ. This CDR3 spans 19 amino acids. The DNA of the CDR3 is TGTGCCAGCAGCCAAGACCCAAGGGGGGGACTAGCGGGGGCAGATACGCAGTATTTT. This encodes CASSQDPRGGLAGADTQYF.

The chain joins TRBV7-9 to TRBJ2-2; perhaps TRBD2 as D (6 bases). The V end lost 5 bases, the J end lost 5 bases, and 15 bases lay between the germline ends. Germline-derived CDR1 and CDR2 are SEHNR and FQNEAQ (reference sequence). CDR3 length: 15 residues. DNA for the CDR3: TGTGCCAGCAGCCTGGGGGAGGCGGATACCGGGGAGCTGTTTTTT. Translated: CASSLGEADTGELFF. The variable domain in full, completed from reference TRBV7-9 and TRBJ2-2, reads DTGVSQNPRHKITKRGQNVTFRCDPISEHNRLYWYRQTLGQGPEFLTYFQNEAQLEKSRLLSDRFSAERPKGSFSTLEIQRTEQGDSAMYLCASSLGEADTGELFFGEGSRLTVL.

CDR3: CASSLTRNTEAFF. DNA of the CDR3: TGTGCCAGCTCGCTCACTCGGAACACTGAAGCTTTCTTT. The chain uses TRBV18 and TRBJ1-1, with D hard to call. Trimming shortened V by 6 bases and J by 1 base, and 9 bases separated the two germline ends. CDR1 and CDR2 from the germline V gene are KGHSH and LQKENI. The CDR3 runs to 13 residues.

The rearrangement uses TRBV27 and TRBJ1-2; a weak D match, TRBD1 (6 bases). This CDR3 has 14 amino acids. Germline V gene lookup returns CDR1 MNHEY and CDR2 SMNVEV (reference sequence). V lost 8 bases, J lost 5 bases, and 18 bases lay in between. CDR3 DNA sequence: TGTGCCAGCGGGGGACAATTGGCTGCTTATGGCTACACCTTC. It yields the protein CASGGQLAAYGYTF.

This clone was seen more than once but under ten times. V and J are TRBV5-1 and TRBJ2-3; TRBD2 matches 13 bases. The CDR3 sequence is 16 residues long. The V gene end was trimmed by 3 bases and the J gene end by 7 bases; junction bases not matched to a gene: 8. The germline V gene has CDR1 SGHRS and CDR2 YFSETQ. CDR3 sequence: CASSSSTSGGPNTQYF. The CDR3 bases are TGCGCCAGCAGCTCCTCGACTAGCGGGGGGCCCAATACGCAGTATTTT.